Sequencing of this TCR beta chain was carried out in a study of blood T cell repertoires in COVID-19. In the study overall: Samples representing acute and convalescent COVID-19 were sourced from the United States, Italy and Spain. T cells, B-cell-depleted T cells, or PBMCs provided the cDNA or gDNA that served as material.

Germline lookup yields CDR1 LNHDA and CDR2 SQIVND (reference sequence). CDR3 length: 13 residues. V gave up 5 bases and J gave up 0 bases, with 6 bases separating them. Per the authors' pipeline: Cell counts per sample came from amplifying reference gene primers. TCRdb's copy holds only in-frame clones and misses some; the assay was immunoSEQ multiplex PCR. That table gives V, J and clone size, and the DNA gave D and trimming. Of roughly 70,000 clones listed, around nine tenths are singletons. The chain couples TRBV19 to TRBJ2-3; D is unresolved. Sequenced: peripheral blood. This TCR came from a woman aged 80 or over with acute or convalescent COVID-19. This CDR3 reads CASSPPSTDTQYF. The CDR3 DNA reads as TGTGCCAGTAGTCCTCCCAGCACAGATACGCAGTATTTT.